The clone carrying this T cell receptor beta chain was detected a few times. Antigen: not known. This record comes from a study of early T cells in non-severe SARS-CoV-2 infection. The germline V gene has CDR1 LNHDA and CDR2 SQIVND (reference sequence). With 3 bases clipped from V and 8 bases from J, the junction kept 9 bases outside the gene matches. The CDR3 has 14 amino acids. Study-wide results and limits: There was a bias toward anti-spike CD8 responses in VDJdb matching, which missed private and CD4 specificities.

Molecules of cDNA were individually given unique molecular identifiers that were attached to them. TCRdb reanalysed the 5' RACE reads using MiXCR and keeps one entry per CDR3 protein. The sample records some 42,000 distinct CDR3 sequences, about 5.9% being singletons. The origin of this receptor is an adult who was a healthcare worker with PCR-confirmed SARS-CoV-2 infection or an uninfected control (not recorded which). The chain joins TRBV19 to TRBJ1-2; 7 bases match TRBD1. The specimen was whole blood, collected at baseline. The CDR3 region is CASSMGTAGQGYTF. Written as DNA, the CDR3 is TGTGCCAGTAGTATGGGAACCGCGGGACAGGGCTACACCTTC. Full variable domain (remainder filled in from reference TRBV19 and TRBJ1-2): DGGITQSPKYLFRKEGQNVTLSCEQNLNHDAMYWYRQDPGQGLRLIYYSQIVNDFQKGDIAEGYSVSREKKESFPLTVTSAQKNPTAFYLCASSMGTAGQGYTFGSGTRLTVV.